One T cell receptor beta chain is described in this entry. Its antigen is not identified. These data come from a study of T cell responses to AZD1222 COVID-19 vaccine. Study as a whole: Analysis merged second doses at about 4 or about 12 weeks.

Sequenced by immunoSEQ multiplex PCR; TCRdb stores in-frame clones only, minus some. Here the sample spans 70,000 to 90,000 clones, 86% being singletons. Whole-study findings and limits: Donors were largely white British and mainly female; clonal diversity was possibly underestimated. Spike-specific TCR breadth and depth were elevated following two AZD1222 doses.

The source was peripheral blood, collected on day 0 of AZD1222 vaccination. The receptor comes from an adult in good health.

CDR3 nucleotide sequence: TGTGCCAGCAGTTTATCCTGGGTGATTAATGAAAAACTGTTTTTT. Translation gives CASSLSWVINEKLFF. The rearrangement uses TRBV27 and TRBJ1-4, with unresolved D. V was clipped by 0 bases and J by 4 bases, with 9 bases between them. The CDR3 spans 15 residues. Germline assignment: CDR1 MNHEY and CDR2 SMNVEV (reference sequence).